This T cell receptor (beta chain) was captured in a study of shared clonotypes between healthy human individuals. Assay used: immunoSEQ multiplex PCR; TCRdb lists only in-frame clones, some missing. The table records about 1.1 million clones, about 80% of them present only once. V lost 0 bases, J lost 7 bases, and 10 bases stayed unmatched. This CDR3 has 16 residues. Germline lookup yields CDR1 SGHNT and CDR2 YYREEE (reference sequence). Notes on the study in general: An expected dependence of interdonor clonotype sharing on sequencing depth was noted. Depth was large, yet rarefaction showed that sorted-subset sequencing was incomplete.

As to this clone: Its antigen is not identified.

In the CD4+ fraction, cells were divided into CD45RA+ naive and CD45RA-negative memory subsets. The rearrangement links TRBV5-4 to TRBJ1-1; 9 nucleotides agree with TRBD1. This clonotype originated in a man between 18 and 29 years old in good health. Some clones in this sample may be carry-over from other donors' samples. The sample consisted of memory CD4+ T cells from PBMCs. The subset is: CD45RA-negative fraction. The CDR3 nucleotides are TGTGCCAGCAGCTTGGCTGGGACAGGGCGGGGTGTTGAAGCTTTCTTT. It specifies CASSLAGTGRGVEAFF. Together with reference TRBV5-4 and TRBJ1-1, the CDR3 gives the full variable domain: ETGVTQSPTHLIKTRGQQVTLRCSSQSGHNTVSWYQQALGQGPQFIFQYYREEENGRGNFPPRFSGLQFPNYSSELNVNALELDDSALYLCASSLAGTGRGVEAFFGQGTRLTVV.